This is a list of T cell receptor beta chains from one sample in a study of read filtering for tumor transcriptome and immune sequencing. Using its own MiXCR run on the reads, TCRdb lists one record per CDR3 protein. The data show approximately 40,000 distinct CDR3 sequences, with approximately 14% seen just once and about 30% held by the top ten. Sequencing input: a population of CD138-negative cells sorted from bone marrow. These receptors came from a donor over 35 with multiple myeloma. The CDR3 runs from the conserved cysteine through the conserved F or W. The order of the fields is D gene, clone size, V gene, J gene, CDR3 protein, CDR3 DNA. The D gene is left open where the match is weak. Clone sizes are given selectively: once, few, many, or a class where the clone is expanded.

D: -; size: few; V: TRBV4-3; J: TRBJ2-2; CDR3: CASSQEPGLGTGELFF; DNA: TGCGCCAGCAGCCAAGAACCGGGGTTAGGCACCGGGGAGCTGTTTTTT
D: -; size: -; V: TRBV19; J: TRBJ2-1; CDR3: CASSIDGGIGEQFF; DNA: TGTGCCAGTAGTATAGATGGCGGGATAGGCGAGCAGTTCTTC
D: TRBD1; size: few; V: TRBV27; J: TRBJ2-7; CDR3: CASSTGGNRQYF; DNA: TGTGCCAGCAGTACAGGGGGGAACCGACAGTACTTC
D: -; size: many; V: TRBV28; J: TRBJ1-1; CDR3: CASSIETRQVRAFF; DNA: TGTGCCAGCAGCATCGAGACCAGACAAGTTAGAGCTTTCTTT
D: -; size: many; V: TRBV2; J: TRBJ2-1; CDR3: CASGVHNEQFF; DNA: TGTGCCTCGGGGGTCCACAATGAGCAGTTCTTC
D: TRBD1; size: few; V: TRBV4-3; J: TRBJ1-1; CDR3: CASSQDRAGGYTEAFF; DNA: TGCGCCAGCAGCCAAGATCGGGCAGGGGGCTACACTGAAGCTTTCTTT
D: -; size: many; V: TRBV4-3; J: TRBJ1-1; CDR3: CASSQDRGSRVEAFF; DNA: TGCGCCAGCAGCCAAGATAGGGGCAGTCGGGTTGAAGCTTTCTTT
D: TRBD2; size: many; V: TRBV28; J: TRBJ2-5; CDR3: CASSKSGEETQYF; DNA: TGTGCCAGCAGTAAAAGCGGGGAAGAGACCCAGTACTTC
D: TRBD2; size: many; V: TRBV28; J: TRBJ2-5; CDR3: CASSSRTSGIGVETQYF; DNA: TGTGCCAGCAGTTCCCGGACTAGCGGGATTGGGGTGGAGACCCAGTACTTC
D: TRBD2; size: many; V: TRBV24-1; J: TRBJ2-5; CDR3: CATSDSGRLAGETQYF; DNA: TGTGCCACCAGTGATTCGGGGCGTCTAGCGGGAGAGACCCAGTACTTC
D: TRBD2; size: many; V: TRBV15; J: TRBJ2-4; CDR3: CATSRVGGARKNIQYF; DNA: TGTGCCACCAGCAGAGTCGGGGGGGCGCGTAAAAACATTCAGTACTTC
D: -; size: many; V: TRBV12-3/TRBV12-4; J: TRBJ1-2; CDR3: CASEGEYGYTF; DNA: TGTGCCAGCGAGGGGGAATATGGCTACACCTTC
D: -; size: many; V: TRBV20-1; J: TRBJ2-1; CDR3: CSATPAASGWNNEQFF; DNA: TGCAGTGCGACCCCGGCGGCCTCGGGGTGGAACAATGAGCAGTTCTTC
D: TRBD2; size: many; V: TRBV2; J: TRBJ2-7; CDR3: CASSGALASGRRTYEQYF; DNA: TGTGCCAGCAGTGGTGCCCTGGCTAGCGGGAGGAGGACCTACGAGCAGTACTTC
D: -; size: many; V: TRBV24-1; J: TRBJ2-1; CDR3: CATSDPRTYEQFF; DNA: TGTGCCACCAGTGATCCCCGGACGTATGAGCAGTTCTTC
D: TRBD1; size: many; V: TRBV10-3; J: TRBJ2-2; CDR3: CASRQGTGELFF; DNA: TGTGCCTCACGACAGGGCACCGGGGAGCTGTTTTTT
D: -; size: many; V: TRBV19; J: TRBJ1-5; CDR3: CASSFRGGNQPQHF; DNA: TGTGCCAGTAGTTTCAGGGGTGGCAATCAGCCCCAGCATTTT
D: -; size: many; V: TRBV5-1; J: TRBJ2-2; CDR3: CASSFRVPPGELFF; DNA: TGCGCCAGCAGCTTCAGGGTCCCCCCCGGGGAGCTGTTTTTT
D: -; size: many; V: TRBV2; J: TRBJ2-2; CDR3: CASSADRTNTGELFF; DNA: TGTGCCAGCAGTGCTGATCGGACGAACACCGGGGAGCTGTTTTTT
D: -; size: many; V: TRBV18; J: TRBJ1-1; CDR3: CASSPDVRGEAFF; DNA: TGTGCCAGCTCACCGGACGTCCGCGGGGAAGCTTTCTTT
D: -; size: many; V: TRBV20-1; J: TRBJ2-1; CDR3: CSASPFPPRSNEQFF; DNA: TGCAGTGCTAGTCCATTCCCCCCTAGGTCCAATGAGCAGTTCTTC
D: TRBD2; size: -; V: TRBV28; J: TRBJ2-5; CDR3: CASTSGGEETQYF; DNA: TGTGCCAGCACTAGCGGGGGTGAAGAGACCCAGTACTTC
D: -; size: once; V: TRBV7-9; J: TRBJ2-1; CDR3: CASSETCNEQFF; DNA: TGTGCCAGCAGCGAGACGTGCAATGAGCAGTTCTTC
D: -; size: many; V: TRBV7-8; J: TRBJ1-5; CDR3: CASSFRRGQTNQPQHF; DNA: TGTGCCAGCAGCTTCCGTCGTGGACAGACCAATCAGCCCCAGCATTTT
D: TRBD1; size: many; V: TRBV5-1; J: TRBJ2-2; CDR3: CASSPRTGYTGELFF; DNA: TGCGCCAGCAGTCCTAGGACAGGGTACACCGGGGAGCTGTTTTTT
D: TRBD1; size: few; V: TRBV6-5; J: TRBJ1-2; CDR3: CASSYSTGGDGYTF; DNA: TGTGCCAGCAGTTACTCCACAGGGGGCGATGGCTACACCTTC
D: -; size: many; V: TRBV19; J: TRBJ2-3; CDR3: CASSIIRGAGDTQYF; DNA: TGTGCCAGTAGTATAATCAGGGGCGCGGGGGATACGCAGTATTTT
D: -; size: many; V: TRBV7-6; J: TRBJ2-2; CDR3: CASSRGAGELFF; DNA: TGTGCCAGCAGCCGAGGGGCAGGGGAGCTGTTTTTT
D: -; size: few; V: TRBV3-1; J: TRBJ2-7; CDR3: CGSRTEGVAEQYF; DNA: TGTGGCAGCAGGACAGAGGGGGTGGCCGAGCAGTACTTC
D: -; size: few; V: TRBV7-2; J: TRBJ1-5; CDR3: CASSSQGDQPQHF; DNA: TGTGCCAGCAGCTCGCAGGGTGATCAGCCCCAGCATTTT
D: -; size: many; V: TRBV18; J: TRBJ2-7; CDR3: CASSPPGQEYEQYF; DNA: TGTGCCAGCTCACCACCGGGACAAGAGTACGAGCAGTACTTC
D: -; size: few; V: TRBV6-5; J: TRBJ1-3; CDR3: CASSYQRDPGNTIYF; DNA: TGTGCCAGCAGTTACCAACGGGACCCTGGAAACACCATATATTTT
D: -; size: few; V: TRBV5-1; J: TRBJ1-1; CDR3: CASSEQTGTGAFF; DNA: TGCGCCAGCAGCGAGCAAACGGGCACTGGTGCTTTCTTT
D: TRBD1; size: once; V: TRBV29-1; J: TRBJ2-1; CDR3: CSAAGTGLWNEQFF; DNA: TGCAGCGCCGCCGGGACAGGGTTATGGAATGAGCAGTTCTTC
D: -; size: many; V: TRBV12-3/TRBV12-4; J: TRBJ2-2; CDR3: CASSLERANTGELFF; DNA: TGTGCCAGCAGTTTAGAGCGTGCGAACACCGGGGAGCTGTTTTTT